This TCR beta chain came from a study of response to subunit inactivated influenza vaccine. Study outcomes and limitations: Few new T cells, the authors suggested, are recruited by each seasonal influenza vaccination.

Worth noting for this clonotype: Its specificity is not known.

TCRdb processed the RT-PCR reads anew with MiXCR; each CDR3 protein has one entry. This table has hundreds of thousands of distinct CDR3 sequences, approximately 7.6% appearing once. The germline gives CDR1 MGHRA, CDR2 YSYEKL. Trimming took 2 bases from V and 0 from J, leaving 18 bases between them. This CDR3 is built from 18 residues. The origin of this receptor is a man between 50 and 70 years old who received an inactivated influenza vaccine. Sample: PBMCs from blood, taken roughly 24 months after vaccination. V gene TRBV4-1 combines with J gene TRBJ2-3, with D tentatively TRBD1 or TRBD2 (5 bases each). CDR3: CASSQRLLPGRSTDTQYF. In nucleotides, the CDR3 is TGCGCCAGCAGCCAACGACTCCTCCCGGGACGGAGCACAGATACGCAGTATTTT.